This note documents a single T cell receptor beta chain sequence. Antigen unknown. This specimen belongs to a study of cytomegalovirus exposure and HLA in healthy donors. Some clones are missing from TCRdb's copy, which holds only in-frame ones; the method was immunoSEQ multiplex PCR. The data show about 73,000 clones, roughly 90% seen once. The CDR3 loop spans 15 amino acids. V shed 5 bases and J shed 3 bases, with 16 bases lying between them. CDR1 is MGHDK and CDR2 is SYGVNS in the germline V gene. Study findings and constraints: Researchers counted roughly 150 TCR beta chains as cytomegalovirus-associated.

The sequenced sample consisted of PBMCs. The source is a woman aged 18-30 years in good health and CMV-seropositive. The chain has TRBV25-1 and TRBJ1-1; D unresolved. The chain's CDR3 is CASSRAGRLYTEAFF. In DNA form, the CDR3 reads TGTGCCAGCAGTAGGGCGGGCAGATTATACACTGAAGCTTTCTTT.